This TCR beta chain was recovered during a study of sequential checkpoint blockade in melanoma. Across the study: Maintenance nivolumab came after either treatment sequence.

The table came from immunoSEQ multiplex PCR; TCRdb's copy has only in-frame clones and leaves some out. The sample carries about 15,000 clones, roughly 71% recorded once. V shed 1 base and J 5 bases; nucleotides not matched to a gene: 4. The V gene's germline CDR1 is SGDLS and CDR2 YYNGEE. This CDR3 is built from 14 residues. Described treatment: randomized to nivolumab then ipilimumab (arm A) or the reverse (arm B). From thawed PBMCs, live CD3+CD8+ cells negative for CD19 and CD56 were sorted. The sequence was obtained from a human donor with melanoma. Sequenced material: CD8+ T cells sorted from blood (inferred from file names), taken from a patient given nivolumab and ipilimumab in sequence. The rearrangement links TRBV9 to TRBJ2-7; 9 bases agree with TRBD1. In DNA, the CDR3 is TGTGCCAGCAGCGTACAGGACAGGGGTGACGAGCAGTACTTC. Translating it yields CASSVQDRGDEQYF.